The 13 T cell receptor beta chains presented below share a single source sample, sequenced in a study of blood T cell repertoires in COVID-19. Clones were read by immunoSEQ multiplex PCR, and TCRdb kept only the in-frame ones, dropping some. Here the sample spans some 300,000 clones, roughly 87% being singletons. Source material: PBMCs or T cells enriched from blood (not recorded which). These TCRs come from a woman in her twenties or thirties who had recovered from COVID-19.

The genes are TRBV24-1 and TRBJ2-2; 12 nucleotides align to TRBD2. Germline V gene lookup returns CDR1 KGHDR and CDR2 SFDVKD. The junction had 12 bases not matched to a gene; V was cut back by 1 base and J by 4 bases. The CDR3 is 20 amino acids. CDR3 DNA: TGTGCCACCAGTGATTTCCCCTGGCTAGCGGGAGGGCCCAGCACCGGGGAGCTGTTTTTT. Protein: CATSDFPWLAGGPSTGELFF.

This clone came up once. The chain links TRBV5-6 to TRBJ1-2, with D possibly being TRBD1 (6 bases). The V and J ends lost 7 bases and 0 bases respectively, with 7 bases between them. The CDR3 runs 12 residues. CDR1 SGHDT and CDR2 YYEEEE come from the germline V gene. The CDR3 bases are TGTGCCAGCGGGACAACTAACTATGGCTACACCTTC. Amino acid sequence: CASGTTNYGYTF. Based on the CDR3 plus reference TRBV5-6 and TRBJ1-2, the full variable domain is DAGVTQSPTHLIKTRGQQVTLRCSPKSGHDTVSWYQQALGQGPQFIFQYYEEEERQRGNFPDRFSGHQFPNYSSELNVNALLLGDSALYLCASGTTNYGYTFGSGTRLTVV.

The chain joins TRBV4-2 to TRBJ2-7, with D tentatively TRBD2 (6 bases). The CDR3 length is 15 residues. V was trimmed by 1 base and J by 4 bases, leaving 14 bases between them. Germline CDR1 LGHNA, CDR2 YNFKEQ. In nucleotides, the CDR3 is TGTGCCAGCAGCCAAGGTATATCCGGGACTTACGAGCAGTACTTC. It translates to CASSQGISGTYEQYF.

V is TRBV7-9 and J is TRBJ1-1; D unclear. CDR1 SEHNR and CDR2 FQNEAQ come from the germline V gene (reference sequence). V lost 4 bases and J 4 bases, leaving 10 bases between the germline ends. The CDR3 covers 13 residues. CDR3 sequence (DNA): TGTGCCAGCAGCTCGGAGGCGGGCACTGAAGCTTTCTTT. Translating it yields CASSSEAGTEAFF.

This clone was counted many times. The CDR3 loop reads CASSFRTALVTGNTIYF. The DNA for the CDR3 is TGTGCCAGCAGCTTCAGGACAGCCCTGGTAACTGGAAACACCATATATTTT. This chain links TRBV5-6 with TRBJ1-3; D is perhaps TRBD1 (6 bases). Between the trimmed V and J ends, which lost 2 bases and 2 bases, there was a span of 17 bases. Germline lookup yields CDR1 SGHDT and CDR2 YYEEEE. This CDR3 spans 17 amino acids.

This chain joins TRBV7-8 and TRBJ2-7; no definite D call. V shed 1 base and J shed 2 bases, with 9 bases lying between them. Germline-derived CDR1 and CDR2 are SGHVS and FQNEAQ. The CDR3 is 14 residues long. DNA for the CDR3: TGTGCCAGCAGCTTAGGAGGATTCGCCTACGAGCAGTACTTC. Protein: CASSLGGFAYEQYF.

CDR3 protein: CASSYKNEQYF. For the CDR3, the DNA is TGTGCCAGCAGCTATAAAAACGAGCAGTACTTC. The rearrangement joins TRBV28 to TRBJ2-7; D remains unclear. The CDR3 is 11 amino acids. V lost 6 bases to trimming and J lost 5 bases, with 8 bases between them. Per the germline V gene, CDR1 is MDHEN and CDR2 is SYDVKM.

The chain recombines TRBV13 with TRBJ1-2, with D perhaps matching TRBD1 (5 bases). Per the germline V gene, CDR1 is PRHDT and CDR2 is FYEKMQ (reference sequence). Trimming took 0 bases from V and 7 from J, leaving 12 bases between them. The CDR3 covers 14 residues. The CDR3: CASSLGSGWLGYTF. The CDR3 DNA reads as TGTGCCAGCAGCTTAGGGTCAGGGTGGCTTGGCTACACCTTC.

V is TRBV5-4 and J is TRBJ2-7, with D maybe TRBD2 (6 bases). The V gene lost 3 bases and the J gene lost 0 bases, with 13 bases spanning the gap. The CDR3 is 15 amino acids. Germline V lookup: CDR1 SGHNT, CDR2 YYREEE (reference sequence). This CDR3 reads CASSSGSPISYEQYF. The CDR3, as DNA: TGTGCCAGCAGCTCCGGGAGCCCAATCTCCTACGAGCAGTACTTC.

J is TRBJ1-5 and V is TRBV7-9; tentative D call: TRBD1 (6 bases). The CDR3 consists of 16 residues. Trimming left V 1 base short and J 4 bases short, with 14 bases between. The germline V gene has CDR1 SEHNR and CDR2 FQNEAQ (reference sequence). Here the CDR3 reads CASSLGSGAVNQPQHF. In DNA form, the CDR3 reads TGTGCCAGCAGCTTAGGTTCAGGGGCGGTAAATCAGCCCCAGCATTTT.

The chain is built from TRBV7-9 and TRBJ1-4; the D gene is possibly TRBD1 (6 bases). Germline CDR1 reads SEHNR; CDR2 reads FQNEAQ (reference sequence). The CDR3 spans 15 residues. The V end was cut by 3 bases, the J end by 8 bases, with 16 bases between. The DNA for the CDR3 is TGTGCCAGCAGCTTGTACAGGGAGAGAAGGGAAAAACTGTTTTTT. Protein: CASSLYRERREKLFF.

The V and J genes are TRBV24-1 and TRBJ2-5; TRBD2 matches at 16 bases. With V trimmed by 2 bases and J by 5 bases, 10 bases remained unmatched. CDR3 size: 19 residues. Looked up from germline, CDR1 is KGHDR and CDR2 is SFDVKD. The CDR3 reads CATSDSLGLAGGPGETQYF. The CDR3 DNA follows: TGTGCCACCAGTGATTCCCTGGGACTAGCGGGGGGGCCAGGGGAGACCCAGTACTTC.

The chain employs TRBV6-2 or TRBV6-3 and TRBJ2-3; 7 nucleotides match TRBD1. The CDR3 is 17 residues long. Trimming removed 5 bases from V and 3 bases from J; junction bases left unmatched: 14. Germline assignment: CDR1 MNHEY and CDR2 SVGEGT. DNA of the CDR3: TGTGCCAGCAGTACCGAGAGGACAGGCCTCCGGACAGATACGCAGTATTTT. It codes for CASSTERTGLRTDTQYF.